This entry lists 17 T cell receptor beta chains sequenced from one sample in a study of human T cells and chemical hapten exposure. The time point denotes: patch test 3, about 24 weeks after DPC sensitization. The treatment was: therapeutic diphenylcyclopropenone sensitization with weekly scalp DPC. Each CDR3 protein is one row after TCRdb ran MiXCR on the RACE reads. This sample yields roughly 100,000 distinct CDR3 sequences, of which approximately 36% are seen a single time; approximately 3% belongs to the top ten. The sequencing here drew on whole blood, taken in connection with sensitization to the hapten diphenylcyclopropenone (DPC). These TCRs come from a man in his forties with alopecia areata. Some clones in this sample may be carry-over from other donors' samples.

The CDR3 region is CSAPHPRAGGPGANVLTF. The CDR3 DNA follows: TGCAGTGCTCCACACCCGAGAGCGGGAGGGCCTGGGGCCAACGTCCTGACTTTC. This chain links TRBV20-1 with TRBJ2-6, with 10 nucleotides matching TRBD2. V was clipped by 5 bases and J by 2 bases; unmatched bases: 12. Looked up from germline, CDR1 is DFQATT and CDR2 is SNEGSKA (reference sequence). The CDR3 totals 18 residues.

The rearrangement links TRBV20-1 to TRBJ2-7; D remains unclear. Germline assignment: CDR1 DFQATT and CDR2 SNEGSKA (reference sequence). V was clipped by 6 bases and J by 5 bases, with 17 bases between them. CDR3 length equals 13 residues. Here the CDR3 DNA reads TGCAGTGCCGTAATAAGGACCGCAGACGAGCAGTACTTC. Translation gives CSAVIRTADEQYF.

This clonotype was seen only a few times. The chain has TRBV29-1 and TRBJ1-1; 8 bases are shared with TRBD1. Losses at the gene ends were 5 bases for V and 3 bases for J; bases not matched to a gene: 5. This CDR3 has 13 residues. Germline CDR1 and CDR2: SQVTM and ANQGSEA. The CDR3 DNA reads TGCAGCGTTAGCACAGGGGGGGACACTGAAGCTTTCTTT. Translating gives CSVSTGGDTEAFF. The variable domain in full, completed from reference TRBV29-1 and TRBJ1-1, reads SAVISQKPSRDICQRGTSLTIQCQVDSQVTMMFWYRQQPGQSLTLIATANQGSEATYESGFVIDKFPISRPNLTFSTLTVSNMSPEDSSIYLCSVSTGGDTEAFFGQGTRLTVV.

This clonotype was observed a handful of times. V is TRBV30 and J is TRBJ2-2; D is uncertain. Germline V CDR1 and CDR2: GTSNPN, SVGIG (reference sequence). V lost 2 bases and J lost 6, with 10 bases in between. The CDR3 length is 13 residues. DNA of the CDR3: TGTGCCTGGAGTAGGTCCTCCGCCGGGGAGCTGTTTTTT. Its protein is CAWSRSSAGELFF.

CDR3 DNA sequence: TGTGCCAGCAGCTCCAGACCACGCACAGATACGCAGTATTTT. This translates into CASSSRPRTDTQYF. The V gene is TRBV7-9, the J gene TRBJ2-3, with D unclear. Germline CDR1 and CDR2: SEHNR and FQNEAQ (reference sequence). This CDR3 comprises 14 residues. Trimming took 4 bases from V and 1 from J, leaving 9 bases between them.

This clonotype was observed a few times. The genes are TRBV28 and TRBJ1-6; D gene uncertain. The CDR3 is made up of 14 amino acids. Trimming removed 5 bases from V and 10 bases from J, with 15 bases in between. The germline gives CDR1 MDHEN, CDR2 SYDVKM. Here the CDR3 reads CASSQRTFQSPLHF. As DNA, the CDR3 is TGTGCCAGCAGTCAAAGGACCTTTCAATCACCCCTCCACTTT.

V is TRBV10-3 and J is TRBJ2-7; D is perhaps TRBD1 (6 bases). The CDR3 spans 13 residues. Per the germline V gene, CDR1 is ENHRY and CDR2 is SYGVKD. Trimming pared 3 bases from V and 6 bases from J, leaving 12 bases between. CDR3 nucleotides: TGTGCCATCAGTGATTTGGCAGGGGCCGAGCAGTACGTC. Translating it yields CAISDLAGAEQYV.

The J gene is TRBJ2-7, the V gene TRBV6-6; TRBD2 aligns across 9 bases. Per germline, CDR1 MNHNY and CDR2 SVGAGI (reference sequence). The ends lost 4 bases at V and 3 bases at J; junction bases unmatched: 7. The CDR3 has 15 residues. The CDR3 region has the DNA TGTGCCAGCAGTTCTAGCGGGACTAAGCGCTACGAGCAGTACGTC. Translating gives CASSSSGTKRYEQYV.

The chain has TRBV11-2 and TRBJ1-5; D remains unclear. Germline V lookup: CDR1 SGHAT, CDR2 FQNNGV. Trimming removed 0 bases from V and 5 bases from J, with 8 bases in between. The CDR3 is 14 residues long. The CDR3 region has the DNA TGTGCCAGCAGCTTAGAAGCGGTAGATCAGCCCCAGCATTTT. Translating it yields CASSLEAVDQPQHF.

This clonotype was picked up a small number of times. The genes are TRBV7-9 and TRBJ2-3; 7 nucleotides agree with TRBD2. The V gene's germline CDR1 is SEHNR and CDR2 FQNEAQ (reference sequence). Losses at the gene ends were 5 bases for V and 0 bases for J; bases not matched to a gene: 5. The CDR3 runs 15 residues. The CDR3 coding sequence is TGTGCCAGCAGCCCAAAGCGGGGAAGCACAGATACGCAGTATTTT. It encodes CASSPKRGSTDTQYF. Full variable domain (missing parts from reference TRBV7-9 and TRBJ2-3): DTGVSQNPRHKITKRGQNVTFRCDPISEHNRLYWYRQTLGQGPEFLTYFQNEAQLEKSRLLSDRFSAERPKGSFSTLEIQRTEQGDSAMYLCASSPKRGSTDTQYFGPGTRLTVL.

This clonotype was seen more than once but under ten times. This chain links TRBV6-5 with TRBJ2-6; 9 bases are shared with TRBD1. Germline-derived CDR1 and CDR2 are MNHEY and SVGAGI. The V and J ends lost 6 bases and 1 base, in that order; junction bases with no gene match: 13. The CDR3 loop spans 19 amino acids. CDR3 nucleotides: TGTGCCAGCAGCGCCCCGGGACAGGGTGGGAAATCTGGGGCCAACGTCCTGACTTTC. Amino acids: CASSAPGQGGKSGANVLTF.

This clonotype was seen a few times. The chain is built from TRBV20-1 and TRBJ2-3; D possibly corresponds to TRBD2 (5 bases). Germline V gene data show CDR1 as DFQATT and CDR2 as SNEGSKA (reference sequence). The length of the CDR3 is 15 residues. With 2 bases removed from V and 0 bases from J, the gap between germline ends came to 12 bases. CDR3 region: CSARQDLRSTDTQYF. CDR3 DNA: TGCAGTGCTAGACAGGACTTGCGTAGCACAGATACGCAGTATTTT.

This rearrangement joins TRBV5-1 to TRBJ2-5; 11 nucleotides align to TRBD2. This CDR3 contains 16 residues. Germline V CDR1 and CDR2: SGHRS, YFSETQ. The ends lost 0 bases at V and 1 base at J; junction bases unmatched: 2. The CDR3 protein is CASSLGLAGSQETQYF. The CDR3 nucleotides read TGCGCCAGCAGCTTGGGACTAGCGGGGAGCCAAGAGACCCAGTACTTC.

Written as DNA, the CDR3 is TGCGCCAGCAGCTTGGTCGCGGGTTCACACCAAGGAAAACTGTTTTTT. Its protein product is CASSLVAGSHQGKLFF. The V and J genes are TRBV5-1 and TRBJ1-4; D remains ambiguous. The V and J ends lost 0 bases and 10 bases respectively, with 19 bases between them. Germline CDR1 and CDR2: SGHRS and YFSETQ. This CDR3 comprises 16 residues.

This clonotype was seen a handful of times. V is TRBV2 and J is TRBJ2-3; 9 bases align to TRBD1. Germline CDR1 is SNHLY and CDR2 is FYNNEI. This CDR3 spans 15 amino acids. V lost 6 bases, J lost 0 bases, and 4 bases stayed unmatched. The CDR3 sequence is CASRGDRASTDTQYF. The CDR3, as DNA: TGTGCCAGCAGGGGGGACAGGGCCAGCACAGATACGCAGTATTTT.

Only a few counts were recorded for this clonotype. The chain uses TRBV10-3 and TRBJ2-2; unclear D gene. The CDR3 length is 15 residues. Trimming left V 4 bases short and J 0 bases short, with 9 bases between. CDR1 is ENHRY and CDR2 is SYGVKD in the germline V gene. CDR3 protein: CAISATASNTGELFF. In nucleotides, the CDR3 is TGTGCCATCAGTGCAACAGCTTCGAACACCGGGGAGCTGTTTTTT.

The rearrangement joins TRBV7-9 to TRBJ2-1, with 10 bases that match TRBD1. CDR1 is SEHNR and CDR2 is FQNEAQ in the germline V gene (reference sequence). The CDR3 totals 15 residues. V lost 1 base and J lost 8; bases outside the gene matches: 5. As DNA, the CDR3 is TGTGCCAGCAGCTTAGTAGGGACAGGGGCATATGAGCAGTTCTTC. Encoded protein: CASSLVGTGAYEQFF.